The clone carrying this T cell receptor (beta chain) was observed a few times. Its specificity is not known. TCRdb re-derived calls from the 5' RACE reads in MiXCR, one entry per CDR3 protein. The data show about 150,000 distinct CDR3 sequences, with around a third seen just once and 4.5% to 6% held by the top ten. This record belongs to a study of CD8 T cells in ankylosing spondylitis. Study outcomes and limitations: Significant enrichment of disease-linked clones was reported in matched ankylosing spondylitis synovial fluid. Existing reports had already noted some motif variants in reactive arthritis synovial fluid and blood.

Germline values: CDR1 SQVTM, CDR2 ANQGSEA. The CDR3 runs to 13 residues. V was clipped by 7 bases and J by 6 bases, with 18 bases between them. This TCR was recovered from a male donor with ankylosing spondylitis. Sequenced input: synovial fluid, either unsorted or a sorted T cell fraction (not recorded which). The V call is TRBV29-1, the J call TRBJ1-2, with unresolved D. CDR3 protein: CSAGEKAGHGYTF. The DNA of the CDR3 is TGCAGCGCGGGAGAAAAGGCAGGCCATGGCTACACCTTC.